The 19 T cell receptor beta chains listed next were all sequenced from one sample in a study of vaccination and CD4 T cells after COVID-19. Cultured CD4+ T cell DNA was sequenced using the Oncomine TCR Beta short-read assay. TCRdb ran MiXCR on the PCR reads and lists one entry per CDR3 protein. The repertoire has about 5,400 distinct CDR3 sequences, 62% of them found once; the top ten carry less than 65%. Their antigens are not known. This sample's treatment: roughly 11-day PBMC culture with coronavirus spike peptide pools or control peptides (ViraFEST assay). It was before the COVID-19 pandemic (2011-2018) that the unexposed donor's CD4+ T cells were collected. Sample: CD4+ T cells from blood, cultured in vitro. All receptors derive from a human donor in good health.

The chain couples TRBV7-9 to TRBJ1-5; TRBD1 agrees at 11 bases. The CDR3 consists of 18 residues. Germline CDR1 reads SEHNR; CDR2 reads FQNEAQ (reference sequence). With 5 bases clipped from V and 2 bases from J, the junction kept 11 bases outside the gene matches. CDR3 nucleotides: TGTGCCAGCAGCCGGGACAGGGGGTTAATTTTAGGCAATCAGCCCCAGCATTTT. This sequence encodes CASSRDRGLILGNQPQHF.

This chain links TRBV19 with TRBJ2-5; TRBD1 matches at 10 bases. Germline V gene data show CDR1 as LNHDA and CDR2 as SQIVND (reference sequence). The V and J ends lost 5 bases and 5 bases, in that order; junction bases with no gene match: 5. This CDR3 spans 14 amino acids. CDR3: CASSSPGQGETQYF. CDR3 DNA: TGTGCCAGTAGTTCCCCGGGACAGGGGGAGACCCAGTACTTC.

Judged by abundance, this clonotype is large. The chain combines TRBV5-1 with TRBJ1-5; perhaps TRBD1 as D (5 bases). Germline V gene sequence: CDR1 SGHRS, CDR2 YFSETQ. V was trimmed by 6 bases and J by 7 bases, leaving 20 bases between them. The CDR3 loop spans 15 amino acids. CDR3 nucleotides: TGCGCCAGCAACACGGAAGCAGGGTGGAACCAGCCCCAGCATTTT. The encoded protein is CASNTEAGWNQPQHF.

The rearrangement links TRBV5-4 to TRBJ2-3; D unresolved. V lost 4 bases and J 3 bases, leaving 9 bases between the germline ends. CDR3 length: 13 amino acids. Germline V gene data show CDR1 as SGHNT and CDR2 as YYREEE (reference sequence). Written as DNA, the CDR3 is TGTGCCAGCAGCGCCAAGAGGACAGATACGCAGTATTTT. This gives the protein CASSAKRTDTQYF.

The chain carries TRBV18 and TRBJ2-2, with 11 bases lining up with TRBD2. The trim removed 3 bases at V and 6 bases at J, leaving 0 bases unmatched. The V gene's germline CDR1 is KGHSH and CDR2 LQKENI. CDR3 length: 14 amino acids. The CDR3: CASSPGLAAGELFF. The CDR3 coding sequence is TGTGCCAGCTCACCGGGACTAGCGGCCGGGGAGCTGTTTTTT.

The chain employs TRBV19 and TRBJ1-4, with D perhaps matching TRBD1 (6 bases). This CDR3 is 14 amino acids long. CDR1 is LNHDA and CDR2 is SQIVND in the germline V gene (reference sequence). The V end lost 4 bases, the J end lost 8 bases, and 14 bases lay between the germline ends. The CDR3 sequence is CASSRARGEEKLFF. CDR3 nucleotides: TGTGCCAGTAGTAGGGCCAGGGGCGAAGAAAAACTGTTTTTT.

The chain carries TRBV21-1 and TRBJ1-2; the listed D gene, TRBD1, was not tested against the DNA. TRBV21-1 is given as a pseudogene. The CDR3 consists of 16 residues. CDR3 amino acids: CASSKVRPGSNYGYTF. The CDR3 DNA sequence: TGTGCCAGCAGCAAAGTCCGGCCCGGGAGTAACTATGGCTACACCTTC.

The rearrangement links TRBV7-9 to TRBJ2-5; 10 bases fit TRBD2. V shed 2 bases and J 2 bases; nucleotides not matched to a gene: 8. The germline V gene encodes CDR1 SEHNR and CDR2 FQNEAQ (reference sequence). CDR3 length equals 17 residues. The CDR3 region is CASSLRLASGGQETQYF. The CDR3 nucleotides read TGTGCCAGCAGCTTACGTCTGGCTAGCGGGGGTCAAGAGACCCAGTACTTC.

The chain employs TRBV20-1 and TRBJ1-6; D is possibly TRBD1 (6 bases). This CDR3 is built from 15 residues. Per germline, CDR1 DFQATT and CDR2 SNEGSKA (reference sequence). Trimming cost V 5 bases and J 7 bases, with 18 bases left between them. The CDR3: CSAGFGGARNSPLHF. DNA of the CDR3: TGCAGTGCTGGCTTCGGGGGGGCCAGGAATTCACCCCTCCACTTT.

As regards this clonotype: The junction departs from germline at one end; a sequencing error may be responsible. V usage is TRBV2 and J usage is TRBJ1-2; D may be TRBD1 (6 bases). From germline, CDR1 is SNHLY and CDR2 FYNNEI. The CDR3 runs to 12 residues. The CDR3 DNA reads TGTGCCAGCTCGGAAACGCGTAGGGGGGGCGCGTTC. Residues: CASSETRRGGAF.

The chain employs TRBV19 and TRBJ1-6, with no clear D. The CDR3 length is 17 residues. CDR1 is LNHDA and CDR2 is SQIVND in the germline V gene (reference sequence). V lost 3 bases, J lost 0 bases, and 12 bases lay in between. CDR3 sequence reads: CASSMGGYSSYNSPLHF. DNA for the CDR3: TGTGCCAGTAGTATGGGAGGATATAGCTCCTATAATTCACCCCTCCACTTT.

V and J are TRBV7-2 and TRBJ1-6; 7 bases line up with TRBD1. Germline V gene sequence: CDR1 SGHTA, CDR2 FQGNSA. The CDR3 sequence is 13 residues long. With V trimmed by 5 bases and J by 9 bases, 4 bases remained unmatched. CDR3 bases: TGTGCCAGCAGCCGGGACAGCAGTTCACCCCTCCACTTT. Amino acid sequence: CASSRDSSSPLHF. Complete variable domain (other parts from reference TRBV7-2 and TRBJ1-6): GAGVSQSPSNKVTEKGKDVELRCDPISGHTALYWYRQSLGQGLEFLIYFQGNSAPDKSGLPSDRFSAERTGGSVSTLTIQRTQQEDSAVYLCASSRDSSSPLHFGNGTRLTVT.

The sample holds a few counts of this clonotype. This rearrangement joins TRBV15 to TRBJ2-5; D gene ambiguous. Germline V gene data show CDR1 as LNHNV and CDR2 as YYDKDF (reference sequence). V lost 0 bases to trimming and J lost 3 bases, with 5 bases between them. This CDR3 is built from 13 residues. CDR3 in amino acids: CATSRDPKETQYF. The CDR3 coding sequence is TGTGCCACCAGCAGAGACCCCAAAGAGACCCAGTACTTC.

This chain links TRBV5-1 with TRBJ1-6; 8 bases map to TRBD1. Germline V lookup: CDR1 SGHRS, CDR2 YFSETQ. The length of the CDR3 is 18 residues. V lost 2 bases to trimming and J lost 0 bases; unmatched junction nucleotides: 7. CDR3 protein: CASSFWRQGSSYNSPLHF. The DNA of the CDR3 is TGCGCCAGCAGCTTTTGGCGACAGGGGAGCTCCTATAATTCACCCCTCCACTTT.

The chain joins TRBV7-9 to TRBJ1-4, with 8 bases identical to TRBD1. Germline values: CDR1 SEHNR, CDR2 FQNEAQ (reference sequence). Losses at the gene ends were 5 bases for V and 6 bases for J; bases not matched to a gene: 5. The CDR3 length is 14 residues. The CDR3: CASSPGQVDEKLFF. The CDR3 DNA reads TGTGCCAGCAGCCCGGGACAGGTCGATGAAAAACTGTTTTTT.

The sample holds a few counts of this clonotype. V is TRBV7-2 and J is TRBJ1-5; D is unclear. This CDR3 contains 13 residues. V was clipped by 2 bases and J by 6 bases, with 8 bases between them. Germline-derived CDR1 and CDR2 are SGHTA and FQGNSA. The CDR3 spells CASSLSFSQPQHF. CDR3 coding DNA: TGTGCCAGCAGCTTATCTTTCAGTCAGCCCCAGCATTTT. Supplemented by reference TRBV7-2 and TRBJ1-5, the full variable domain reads GAGVSQSPSNKVTEKGKDVELRCDPISGHTALYWYRQSLGQGLEFLIYFQGNSAPDKSGLPSDRFSAERTGGSVSTLTIQRTQQEDSAVYLCASSLSFSQPQHFGDGTRLSIL.

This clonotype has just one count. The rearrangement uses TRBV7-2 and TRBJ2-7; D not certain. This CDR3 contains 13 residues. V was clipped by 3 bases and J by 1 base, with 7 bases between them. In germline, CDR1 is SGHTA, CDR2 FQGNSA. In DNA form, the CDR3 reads TGTGCCAGCAGCTTCGGCATTTCCTACGAGCAGTACTTC. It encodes CASSFGISYEQYF.

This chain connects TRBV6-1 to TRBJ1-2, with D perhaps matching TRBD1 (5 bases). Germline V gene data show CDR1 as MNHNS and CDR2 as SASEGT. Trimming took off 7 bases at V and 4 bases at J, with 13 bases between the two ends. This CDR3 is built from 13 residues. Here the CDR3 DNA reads TGTGCCAGCACCACGGGGGTTAGCTATGGCTACACCTTC. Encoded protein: CASTTGVSYGYTF.

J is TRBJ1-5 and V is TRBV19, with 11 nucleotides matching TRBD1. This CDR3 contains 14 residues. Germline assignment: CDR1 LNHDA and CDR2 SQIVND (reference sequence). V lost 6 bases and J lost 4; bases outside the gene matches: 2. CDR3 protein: CASRGQGENQPQHF. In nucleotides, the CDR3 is TGTGCCAGTAGGGGACAGGGGGAAAATCAGCCCCAGCATTTT. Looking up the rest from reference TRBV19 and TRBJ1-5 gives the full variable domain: DGGITQSPKYLFRKEGQNVTLSCEQNLNHDAMYWYRQDPGQGLRLIYYSQIVNDFQKGDIAEGYSVSREKKESFPLTVTSAQKNPTAFYLCASRGQGENQPQHFGDGTRLSIL.